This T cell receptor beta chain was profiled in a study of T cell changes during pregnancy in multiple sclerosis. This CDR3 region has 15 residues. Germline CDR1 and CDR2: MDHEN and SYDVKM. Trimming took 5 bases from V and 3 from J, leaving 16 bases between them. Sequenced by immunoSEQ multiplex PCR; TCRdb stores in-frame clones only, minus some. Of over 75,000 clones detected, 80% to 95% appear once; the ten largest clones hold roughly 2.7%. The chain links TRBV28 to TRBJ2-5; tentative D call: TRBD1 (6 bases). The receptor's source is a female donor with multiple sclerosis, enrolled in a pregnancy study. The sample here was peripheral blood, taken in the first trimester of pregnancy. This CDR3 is CASSPTQTGKETQYF. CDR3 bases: TGTGCCAGCAGTCCCACCCAGACAGGAAAAGAGACCCAGTACTTC.